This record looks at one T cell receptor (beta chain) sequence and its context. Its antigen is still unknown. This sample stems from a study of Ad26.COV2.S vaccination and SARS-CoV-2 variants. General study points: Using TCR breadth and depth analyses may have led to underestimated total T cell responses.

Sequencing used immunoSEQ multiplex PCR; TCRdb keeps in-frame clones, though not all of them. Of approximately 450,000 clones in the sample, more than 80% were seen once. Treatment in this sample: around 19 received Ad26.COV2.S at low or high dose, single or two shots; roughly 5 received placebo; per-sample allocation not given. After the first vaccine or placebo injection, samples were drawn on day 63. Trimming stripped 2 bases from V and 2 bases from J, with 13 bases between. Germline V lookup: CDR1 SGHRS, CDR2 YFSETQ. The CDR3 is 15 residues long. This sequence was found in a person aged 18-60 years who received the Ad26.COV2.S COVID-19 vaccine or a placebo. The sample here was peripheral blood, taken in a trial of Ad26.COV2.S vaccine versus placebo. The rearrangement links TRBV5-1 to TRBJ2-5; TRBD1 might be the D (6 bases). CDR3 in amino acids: CASSFGQHQQETQYF. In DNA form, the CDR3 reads TGCGCCAGCAGCTTCGGACAGCATCAACAAGAGACCCAGTACTTC.